The 14 T cell receptor beta chains below all came from one sample that was sequenced in a study of blood T cell repertoires in COVID-19. Produced via immunoSEQ multiplex PCR; TCRdb's table is partial and in-frame only. The repertoire holds 99,000 or so clones, approximately 82% seen once, with 15% to 17% in the top ten. The sample was peripheral blood. These receptors originate from a woman older than 75 with acute or convalescent COVID-19.

This sequence joins TRBV3-1 (or the pseudogene TRBV3-2) and TRBJ2-2; 7 nucleotides line up with TRBD2. The CDR3 totals 14 residues. Looked up from germline, CDR1 is LGHDT and CDR2 is YNNKEL (reference sequence). V lost 4 bases to trimming and J lost 6 bases; unmatched junction nucleotides: 5. CDR3 residues: CASSLGGKAGELFF. The CDR3 DNA reads as TGTGCCAGCAGCCTGGGGGGGAAGGCCGGGGAGCTGTTTTTT.

This chain joins TRBV5-5 and TRBJ1-4; D unresolved. Trimming cost V 0 bases and J 3 bases, with 9 bases left between them. The CDR3 is 15 residues long. Germline V lookup: CDR1 SGHKS, CDR2 YYEKEE (reference sequence). The DNA of the CDR3 is TGTGCCAGCAGCTTGGTCTGGGCCCCTAATGAAAAACTGTTTTTT. Protein: CASSLVWAPNEKLFF.

The rearrangement joins TRBV19 to TRBJ2-7; 12 bases align to TRBD2. The CDR3 has 14 residues. V lost 9 bases, J lost 7 bases, and 10 bases stayed unmatched. CDR1 LNHDA and CDR2 SQIVND come from the germline V gene (reference sequence). The CDR3 sequence: CASKRLAGEGEQYF. The CDR3, as DNA: TGTGCCAGCAAGAGACTAGCGGGAGAAGGGGAGCAGTACTTC.

In this sample, this clone turned up a few times. In DNA form, the CDR3 reads TGTGCCTGGAGCAGGGAAACCCCGAACACTGAAGCTTTCTTT. Protein product: CAWSRETPNTEAFF. The chain employs TRBV30 and TRBJ1-1, with TRBD1 as a possible D gene (5 bases). V lost 3 bases to trimming and J lost 1 base, with 12 bases between them. The CDR3 sequence is 14 residues long. Germline loops: CDR1 GTSNPN, CDR2 SVGIG (reference sequence).

In its sample, this clone was seen a few times. The chain is built from TRBV19 and TRBJ2-1, with 9 bases aligning to TRBD2. This CDR3 region has 14 residues. With V trimmed by 5 bases and J by 6 bases, 5 bases remained unmatched. In germline, CDR1 is LNHDA, CDR2 SQIVND (reference sequence). CDR3 bases: TGTGCCAGTAGTTTGGTAGCGGGGGTCAATGAGCAGTTCTTC. This encodes CASSLVAGVNEQFF.

This chain uses TRBV5-5 with TRBJ1-6; 7 nucleotides agree with TRBD1. Germline loops: CDR1 SGHKS, CDR2 YYEKEE (reference sequence). The CDR3 runs to 15 residues. The J segment lost 0 bases and the V segment lost 6 bases, leaving 3 bases of the junction unmatched. CDR3 sequence (DNA): TGTGCCAGCATGGACAGGAGCTCCTATAATTCACCCCTCCACTTT. Its translation is CASMDRSSYNSPLHF.

This clone was observed a handful of times. This rearrangement joins TRBV28 to TRBJ1-4; 9 nucleotides agree with TRBD1. The CDR3 contains 17 residues. V was clipped by 5 bases and J by 3 bases; unmatched bases: 10. Germline assignment: CDR1 MDHEN and CDR2 SYDVKM. The CDR3 region is CASSQPGQGLANEKLFF. The DNA of the CDR3 is TGTGCCAGCAGTCAGCCGGGACAGGGATTGGCTAATGAAAAACTGTTTTTT.

The chain joins TRBV7-9 to TRBJ2-1; D call uncertain. The germline gives CDR1 SEHNR, CDR2 FQNEAQ (reference sequence). The V gene lost 3 bases and the J gene lost 8 bases, with 14 bases spanning the gap. This CDR3 region has 14 residues. DNA of the CDR3: TGTGCCAGCAGCTTCGATACTTTTCAATATGAGCAGTTCTTC. It translates to CASSFDTFQYEQFF.

This clone was counted at least ten times. This chain links TRBV4-2 with TRBJ2-7; the D gene is possibly TRBD2 (6 bases). CDR1 is LGHNA, CDR2 YNFKEQ, per germline. Deletions cut 1 base from V and 2 bases from J, with 12 bases between. The CDR3 consists of 15 residues. The CDR3, as DNA: TGTGCCAGCAGCCAAGGGGGTAGCGGAACCTACGAGCAGTACTTC. Translated: CASSQGGSGTYEQYF.

This chain links TRBV5-4 with TRBJ1-5, with D possibly being TRBD1 (6 bases). CDR1 is SGHNT and CDR2 is YYREEE in the germline V gene (reference sequence). Trimming removed 1 base from V and 1 base from J, with 15 bases in between. CDR3 length: 17 residues. The DNA for the CDR3 is TGTGCCAGCAGCTTGAGGGGGGGCGCAGGAAGCAATCAGCCCCAGCATTTT. It codes for CASSLRGGAGSNQPQHF.

This chain uses TRBV5-1 with TRBJ1-6, with TRBD1 as a possible D gene (5 bases). Trimming pared 2 bases from V and 15 bases from J, leaving 18 bases between. The CDR3 consists of 14 residues. The V gene's germline CDR1 is SGHRS and CDR2 YFSETQ. CDR3 DNA sequence: TGCGCCAGCAGCTTAGGCCAGGGCGGTAATCTCCTCCACTTT. As protein: CASSLGQGGNLLHF.

This rearrangement joins TRBV24-1 to TRBJ2-2; TRBD2 might be the D (5 bases). The germline gives CDR1 KGHDR, CDR2 SFDVKD. Trimming cost V 3 bases and J 5 bases, with 9 bases left between them. This CDR3 is built from 14 residues. The CDR3 spells CATSDPRVTGELFF. In nucleotides, the CDR3 is TGTGCCACCAGTGATCCGAGGGTGACCGGGGAGCTGTTTTTT.

The rearrangement links TRBV3-1 (or the pseudogene TRBV3-2) to TRBJ2-1, with D maybe TRBD1 (5 bases). Trimming pared 1 base from V and 1 base from J, leaving 11 bases between. Germline lookup yields CDR1 LGHDT and CDR2 YNNKEL (reference sequence). CDR3 length: 16 residues. The DNA of the CDR3 is TGTGCCAGCAGCCAAGCGGCAGGGATTTCCTACAATGAGCAGTTCTTC. This gives the protein CASSQAAGISYNEQFF.

Sample share makes this clone medium-sized. The V call is TRBV14, the J call TRBJ2-7, with a possible D match to TRBD1 (6 bases). V lost 4 bases and J 6 bases, leaving 19 bases between the germline ends. CDR3 size: 15 residues. CDR1 and CDR2 (germline): SGHDN, FVKESK. The CDR3 sequence: CASSLLRGSLGEQYF. CDR3 coding DNA: TGTGCCAGCAGCCTCTTGAGGGGGAGTTTGGGCGAGCAGTACTTC. Full variable domain (outside the CDR3, taken from reference TRBV14 and TRBJ2-7): EAGVTQFPSHSVIEKGQTVTLRCDPISGHDNLYWYRRVMGKEIKFLLHFVKESKQDESGMPNNRFLAERTGGTYSTLKVQPAELEDSGVYFCASSLLRGSLGEQYFGPGTRLTVT.